The 9 T cell receptor beta chains below were found in one sample sequenced in a study of cytomegalovirus exposure and HLA in healthy donors (TCRdb year 2017). Library preparation was by the immunoSEQ multiplex PCR assay. For the multiplex PCR, a mixture combining 60 forward primers for TCR Vbeta segments and 13 reverse primers for TCR Jbeta segments was used. TCRdb mirrors the immuneACCESS table, restricted to in-frame sequences. Some clones are absent from its copies; in checked studies, under half trace to an unresolved V gene, and the reason for the others is unknown. The sample data list 15,000 to 20,000 clones, and 70% to 80% of these were observed just once. The ten largest clones take up approximately 3.7% of the sample. Sequences were obtained from PBMCs. These receptors originate from a man aged 18 to 30 in good health and CMV-seronegative.

The V gene is TRBV12-5, the J gene TRBJ2-2, with D possibly matching TRBD1 (5 bases). Germline V gives CDR1 LGHNT, CDR2 FRNRAP. V lost 5 bases and J lost 6, with 10 bases in between. This CDR3 is built from 13 residues. The CDR3 DNA is TGTGCTAGTGGTCAGGGTACGCCCGGGGAGCTGTTTTTT. Protein sequence: CASGQGTPGELFF.

This clone was picked up one time. V and J are TRBV6-5 and TRBJ1-2, with 11 bases matching TRBD1. V was clipped by 3 bases and J by 3 bases; unmatched bases: 6. CDR3 length: 16 residues. The germline gives CDR1 MNHEY, CDR2 SVGAGI. The chain's CDR3 is CASSYRRTGGDYGYTF. CDR3 DNA: TGTGCCAGCAGTTATAGGAGGACAGGGGGCGACTATGGCTACACCTTC.

In this sample, this clone turned up a few times. The chain uses TRBV6-5 and TRBJ2-7, with D perhaps matching TRBD1 (6 bases). The germline gives CDR1 MNHEY, CDR2 SVGAGI. The CDR3 has 15 amino acids. Trimming pared 0 bases from V and 1 base from J, leaving 10 bases between. The CDR3 DNA is TGTGCCAGCAGTTACTCGGACAGTCCTTCCTACGAGCAGTACTTC. It specifies CASSYSDSPSYEQYF.

As DNA, the CDR3 is TGTGCCAGCAGTCGGGATGGGGGGAGCACAGATACGCAGTATTTT. Its protein product is CASSRDGGSTDTQYF. The gene calls are TRBV6-4 and TRBJ2-3, with D maybe TRBD2 (6 bases). Germline loops: CDR1 MRHNA, CDR2 SNTAGT. The CDR3 spans 15 residues. The ends were cut back, 5 bases at V and 0 bases at J, with 12 bases in the middle.

This clone was found once. This chain connects TRBV29-1 to TRBJ2-2; the D gene is possibly TRBD1 (6 bases). Trimming shortened V by 2 bases and J by 1 base, and 14 bases separated the two germline ends. The CDR3 spans 16 residues. Per the germline V gene, CDR1 is SQVTM and CDR2 is ANQGSEA. The CDR3 protein is CSVELQGHLNTGELFF. The DNA for the CDR3 is TGCAGCGTTGAATTACAGGGCCACCTGAACACCGGGGAGCTGTTTTTT.

The genes are TRBV7-3 and TRBJ2-1, with D perhaps TRBD2 (7 bases). The CDR3 extends over 13 amino acids. Deletions cut 4 bases from V and 9 bases from J, with 13 bases between. Germline assignment: CDR1 SGHTA and CDR2 FQGTGA. DNA for the CDR3: TGTGCCAGCAGCTCAGGGCGGGGGCTTGAGCAGTTCTTC. Protein product: CASSSGRGLEQFF.

V usage is TRBV18 and J usage is TRBJ1-1; no reliable D call. CDR3 size: 13 residues. Germline V lookup: CDR1 KGHSH, CDR2 LQKENI. Trimming shortened V by 3 bases and J by 0 bases, and 5 bases separated the two germline ends. The CDR3 bases are TGTGCCAGCTCACCGTCGGTGAACACTGAAGCTTTCTTT. This sequence encodes CASSPSVNTEAFF.

The chain uses TRBV9 and TRBJ2-2, with a tentative D call TRBD2 (6 bases). The CDR3 runs 14 residues. The germline gives CDR1 SGDLS, CDR2 YYNGEE. V lost 7 bases, J lost 4 bases, and 14 bases lay in between. The CDR3 DNA reads as TGTGCCAGCGCCGGGGTGCGGGGCACCGGGGAGCTGTTTTTT. It encodes CASAGVRGTGELFF.

V and J are TRBV30 and TRBJ1-2; the match to TRBD1 covers 9 bases. V dropped 5 bases and J dropped 2; count of bases not matched to a gene: 0. There are 12 residues in the CDR3. Germline CDR1 GTSNPN, CDR2 SVGIG (reference sequence). The CDR3 sequence: CAWGQGNYGYTF. The CDR3 DNA is TGTGCCTGGGGACAGGGGAACTATGGCTACACCTTC.